A selection of T cell receptor beta chains follows, all from one sample in a study of blood T cell repertoires in COVID-19. Sequencing was performed with immunoSEQ multiplex PCR; in TCRdb, only in-frame clones are kept and a portion is missing. This sample has tens of thousands of clones, with 70% to 90% found just once. Sequences were obtained from peripheral blood. These receptors all stem from a man aged 25 to 40 with acute or convalescent COVID-19. The CDR3 runs from the conserved cysteine through the conserved F or W.

len,v_gene,CDR3aa
16,TRBV5-5,CASSFFGTGGGQPQHF
16,TRBV5-1,CASSLGPTGGSQPQHF
14,TRBV2,CASSGERRAGGYTF
15,TRBV5-1,CASSLWTGSGNTIYF
13,TRBV2,CASSGSGVEKLFF
13,TRBV18,CASSPSRAGELFF
13,TRBV13,CASILGAGSGYTF
15,TRBV10-3,CAIARSQGRGDTQYF
13,TRBV11-3,CASSATGTTEAFF
14,TRBV29-1,CSVERGQGSYEQYF
12,TRBV6-5,CASSYRQGGPHF
16,TRBV16,CASSQRRAVDNSPLHF
16,TRBV25-1,CASSSGVPGKDYGYTF
14,TRBV11-2,CASSPGQTNSPLHF
15,TRBV14,CASSQGASGSRVQYF
15,TRBV27,CASSLRGEVTDTQYF
15,TRBV6-6,CASSFSGTSTWGYTF
16,TRBV6-2/TRBV6-3,CASSYAGTGSYETQYF
13,TRBV30,CAWSAKGADTQYF
11,TRBV12-3/TRBV12-4,CASSSSYEQYF
14,TRBV29-1,CSVVSRGQRDTQYF
11,TRBV29-1,CSVEGETEAFF
17,TRBV11-1,CASSLATPTGARDTQYF
16,TRBV5-1,CASSLVKGGGTGELFF
15,TRBV5-1,CASSLFGGRDSPLHF
12,TRBV5-1,CASSTSTDTQYF
13,TRBV3-1/TRBV3-2,CASKDGWGGKLFF
15,TRBV5-4,CASSLGGQTFFGAFF
13,TRBV11-3,CASSTNRVDEQFF
15,TRBV10-2,CASRPTGTDTHGYTF
15,TRBV24-1,CATSTRQGWQETQYF
15,TRBV5-6,CASSLEGRGSGTQYF
13,TRBV18,CASARGSDYGYTF
16,TRBV18,CASSPQSFSSGNTIYF
11,TRBV3-1/TRBV3-2,CASSQGRGYTF
13,TRBV18,CASSLSENTEAFF
14,TRBV3-1/TRBV3-2,CASTEGVSNQPQHF
15,TRBV6-6,CASSYSSLAAGELFF
14,TRBV2,CASRPGLAVYEQFF
16,TRBV6-5,CASSYSQGGMNTEAFF
18,TRBV2,CASRALGDRGSYNSPLHF